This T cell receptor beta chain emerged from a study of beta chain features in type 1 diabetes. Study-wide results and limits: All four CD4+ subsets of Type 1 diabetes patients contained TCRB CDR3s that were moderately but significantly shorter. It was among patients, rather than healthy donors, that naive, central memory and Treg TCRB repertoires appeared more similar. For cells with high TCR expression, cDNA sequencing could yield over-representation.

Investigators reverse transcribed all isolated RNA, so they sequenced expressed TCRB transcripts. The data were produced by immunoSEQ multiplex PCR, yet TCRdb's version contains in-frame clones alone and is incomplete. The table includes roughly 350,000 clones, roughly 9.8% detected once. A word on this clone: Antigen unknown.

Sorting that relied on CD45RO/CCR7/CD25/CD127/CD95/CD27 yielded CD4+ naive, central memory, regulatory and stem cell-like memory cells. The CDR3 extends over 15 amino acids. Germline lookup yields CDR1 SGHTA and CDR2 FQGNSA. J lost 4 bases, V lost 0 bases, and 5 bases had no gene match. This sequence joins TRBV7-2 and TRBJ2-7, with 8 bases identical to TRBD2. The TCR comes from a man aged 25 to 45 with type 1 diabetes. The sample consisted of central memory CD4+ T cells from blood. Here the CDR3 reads CASSLAESGGYEQYF. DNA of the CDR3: TGTGCCAGCAGCTTAGCAGAGAGCGGGGGTTACGAGCAGTACTTC.